This T cell receptor (beta chain) was sequenced in a study of CD8+ T cells in alopecia areata (dated by TCRdb to between 2017 and 2018). With regard to the full study: To study T cell clonal expansion in alopecia areata, the researchers applied high-throughput TCRbeta sequencing to both the C3H/HeJ mouse model and human patients. Scalp tissue and sorted CD4+ and CD8+ peripheral blood T cells from patchy and totalis/universalis alopecia areata patients and from healthy controls were covered by human TCRbeta sequencing. Scalp clonality was compared across normal scalp (n=4), patchy alopecia areata scalp (n=8), and alopecia totalis/universalis scalp (n=8). The RNA source kit depended on sample type: the PAXgene miRNA kit for fixed scalp, the miRNeasy kit for PBMCs, and the RNeasy kit for mouse skin. immunoSEQ multiplex PCR using 35 Vbeta forward primers and 13 Jbeta reverse primers was used to amplify TCRbeta CDR3 regions.

Broad study findings and their caveats: Higher clonality and more expanded CD8+ clones were observed in lesional scalp than in normal scalp, particularly in alopecia totalis/universalis, a finding suggestive of antigenic drive. Unlike mouse skin, where gammadelta T cells dominate, normal human skin contains resident alphabeta T cells that get sequenced too, which complicates analysis of the scalp TCR repertoire. Shared TCR sequences between patients were less evident than in mice, which may be partly attributable to HLA diversity in the patient population.

From V the trimming removes 3 bases and from J it removes 6 bases, while the gene matches leave 8 bases of the junction unaccounted for. Including the terminal cysteine and phenylalanine, the CDR3 comprises 17 residues. Just the 51-base CDR3 DNA is kept, in frame starting at base 1. From a lookup of the germline V gene, CDR1 and CDR2 are LGHNA and YSLEER. Lesional scalp punch biopsies and peripheral blood were collected from alopecia areata patients. PBMCs were isolated by density centrifugation and stained for CD3, CD4 and CD8, and CD4+ and CD8+ T cells were sorted on a FACSAria. Untreated alopecia areata patients were recruited as part of a multicenter biomarker study. Blood CD8+ T cells from a few biomarker-study patients were further sorted into NKG2D-low and NKG2D-high fractions. Library preparation used the immunoSEQ multiplex PCR assay. RNA was extracted from all samples and reverse transcribed into cDNA as template for TCR sequencing. SuperScript III was used for first-strand cDNA synthesis, primed with a 2:1 mix of oligo-dT and random hexamers. Amplification bias was assessed with a synthetic immune receptor repertoire, and residual bias was removed computationally. In the paper's pipeline: Raw reads were preprocessed to remove errors, and CDR3 was defined according to IMGT conventions as the region from the conserved cysteine to phenylalanine. Clonality was computed by normalizing Shannon entropy by log2 of the number of productive unique TCRs and subtracting the result from 1. Scalp TCRbeta sequences were cross-referenced with sorted blood CD4 and CD8 repertoires so that the CD4 or CD8 identity of scalp clones could be inferred. Here the immuneACCESS table is served through TCRdb, limited to in-frame sequences with V and J called. Missing clones are a known gap in these copies; in checked studies unresolved V genes cover under half, and the rest lacks a known reason. That table gives V, J and clone size, and the DNA gave D and trimming. The table for this sample lists 95,000 to 150,000 clones; around 48% of them were counted only once. Clones ranked in the top ten supply about 10% of the sample.

A note on this clone: Its antigen specificity is not known. Base qualities are missing; no much larger clone stands one base away.

The sample consisted of NKG2D-low CD8+ T cells sorted from blood. The sample's cell subset or site label is to be understood as: sorted CD8+ NKG2D-low blood T cells. Recombination connected TRBV4-3 to TRBJ2-2; 12 bases in the junction line up with TRBD1. The clonotype comes from a human donor with alopecia areata. CDR3 sequence: CASSQGQGAGGSGELFF. The nucleotide sequence is given as TGCGCCAGCAGCCAGGGACAGGGGGCGGGAGGATCCGGGGAGCTGTTTTTT.